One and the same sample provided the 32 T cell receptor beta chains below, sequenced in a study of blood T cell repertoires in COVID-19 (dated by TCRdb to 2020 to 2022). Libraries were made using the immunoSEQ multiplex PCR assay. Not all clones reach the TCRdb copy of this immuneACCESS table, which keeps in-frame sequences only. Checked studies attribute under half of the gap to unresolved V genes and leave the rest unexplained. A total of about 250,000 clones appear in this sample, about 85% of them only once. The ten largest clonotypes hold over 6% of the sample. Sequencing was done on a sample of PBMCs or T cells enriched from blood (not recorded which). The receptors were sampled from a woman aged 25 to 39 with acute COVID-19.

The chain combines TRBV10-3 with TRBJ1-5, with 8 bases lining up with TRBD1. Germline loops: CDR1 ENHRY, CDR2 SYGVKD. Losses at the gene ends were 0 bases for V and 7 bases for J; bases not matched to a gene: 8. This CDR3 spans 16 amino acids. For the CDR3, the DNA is TGTGCCATCAGTGAGTCGAGGACAGGGTTGAACCAGCCCCAGCATTTT. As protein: CAISESRTGLNQPQHF.

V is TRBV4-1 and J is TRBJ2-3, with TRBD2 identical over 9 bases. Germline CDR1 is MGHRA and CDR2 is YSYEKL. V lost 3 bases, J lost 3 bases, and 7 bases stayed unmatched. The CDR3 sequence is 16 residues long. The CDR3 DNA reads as TGCGCCAGCAGCCACGCCGGGACTAGCAGAACAGATACGCAGTATTTT. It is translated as CASSHAGTSRTDTQYF.

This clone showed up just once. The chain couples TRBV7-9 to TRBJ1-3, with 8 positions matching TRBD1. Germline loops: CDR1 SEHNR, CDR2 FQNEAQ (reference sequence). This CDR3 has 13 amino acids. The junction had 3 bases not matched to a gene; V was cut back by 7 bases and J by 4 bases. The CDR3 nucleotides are TGTGCCAGCAAGACAGGGGTGGGAAACACCATATATTTT. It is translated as CASKTGVGNTIYF.

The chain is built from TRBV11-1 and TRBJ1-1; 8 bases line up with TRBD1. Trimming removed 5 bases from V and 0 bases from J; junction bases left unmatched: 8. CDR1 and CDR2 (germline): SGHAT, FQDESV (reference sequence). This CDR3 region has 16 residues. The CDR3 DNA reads TGTGCCAGCAGCCCTACAGGGGGAAGGATGAACACTGAAGCTTTCTTT. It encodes CASSPTGGRMNTEAFF.

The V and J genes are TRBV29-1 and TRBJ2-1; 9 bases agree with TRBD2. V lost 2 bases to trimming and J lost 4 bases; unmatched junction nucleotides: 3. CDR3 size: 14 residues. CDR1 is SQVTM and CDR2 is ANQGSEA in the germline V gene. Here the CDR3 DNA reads TGCAGCGTTGAATTAGCGGGGGTATACAATGAGCAGTTCTTC. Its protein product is CSVELAGVYNEQFF.

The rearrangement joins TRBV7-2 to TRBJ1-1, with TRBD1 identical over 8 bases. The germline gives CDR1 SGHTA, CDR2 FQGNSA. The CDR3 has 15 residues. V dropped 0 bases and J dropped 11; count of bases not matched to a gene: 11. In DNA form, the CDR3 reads TGTGCCAGCAGCTTAGCCTACCGACAGGGGCTTAGTGCTTTCTTT. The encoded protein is CASSLAYRQGLSAFF.

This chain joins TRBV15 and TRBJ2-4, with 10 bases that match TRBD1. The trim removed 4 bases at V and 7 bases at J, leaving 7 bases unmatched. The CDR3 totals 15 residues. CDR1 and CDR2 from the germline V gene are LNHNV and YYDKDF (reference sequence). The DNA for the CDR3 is TGTGCCACCAGCACCCGGGACAGGGGTTCGAACATTCAGTACTTC. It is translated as CATSTRDRGSNIQYF.

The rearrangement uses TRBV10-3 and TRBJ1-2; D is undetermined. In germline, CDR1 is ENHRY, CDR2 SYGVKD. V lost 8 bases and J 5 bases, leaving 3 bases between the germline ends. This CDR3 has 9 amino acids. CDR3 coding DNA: TGTGCCATCCAGTATGGCTACACCTTC. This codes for CAIQYGYTF.

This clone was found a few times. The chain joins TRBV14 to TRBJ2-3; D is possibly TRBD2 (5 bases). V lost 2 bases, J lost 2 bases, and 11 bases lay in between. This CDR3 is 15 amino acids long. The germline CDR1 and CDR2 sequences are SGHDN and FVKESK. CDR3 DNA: TGTGCCAGCAGCCAATACAGCGGATTCACAGATACGCAGTATTTT. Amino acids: CASSQYSGFTDTQYF.

The CDR3 loop is CASTGRSEKLFF. The CDR3 bases are TGTGCCAGCACAGGGAGGAGTGAAAAACTGTTTTTT. This chain uses TRBV2 with TRBJ1-4; TRBD1 might be the D (5 bases). The germline V and J ends were trimmed by 7 bases and 7 bases, with 10 bases remaining between them. In germline, CDR1 is SNHLY, CDR2 FYNNEI. This CDR3 spans 12 amino acids.

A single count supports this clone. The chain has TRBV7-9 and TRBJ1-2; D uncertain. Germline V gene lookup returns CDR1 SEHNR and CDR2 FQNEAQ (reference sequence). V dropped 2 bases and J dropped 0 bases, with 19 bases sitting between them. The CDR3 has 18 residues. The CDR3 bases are TGTGCCAGCAGCTTACCCTCGGTTCGGCTTAGCCCTAACTATGGCTACACCTTC. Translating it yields CASSLPSVRLSPNYGYTF.

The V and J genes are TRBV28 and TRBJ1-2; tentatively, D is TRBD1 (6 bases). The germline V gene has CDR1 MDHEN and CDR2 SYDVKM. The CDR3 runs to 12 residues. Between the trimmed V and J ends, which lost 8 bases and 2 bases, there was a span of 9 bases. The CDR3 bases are TGTGCCAGCGTCGGACAGAACTATGGCTACACCTTC. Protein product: CASVGQNYGYTF.

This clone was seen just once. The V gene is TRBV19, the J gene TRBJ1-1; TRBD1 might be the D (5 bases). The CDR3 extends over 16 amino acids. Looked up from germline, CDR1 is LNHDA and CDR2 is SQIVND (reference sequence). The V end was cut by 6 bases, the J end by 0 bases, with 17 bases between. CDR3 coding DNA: TGTGCCAGTAGAACCACGGTACAGGCAGTGAACACTGAAGCTTTCTTT. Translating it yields CASRTTVQAVNTEAFF.

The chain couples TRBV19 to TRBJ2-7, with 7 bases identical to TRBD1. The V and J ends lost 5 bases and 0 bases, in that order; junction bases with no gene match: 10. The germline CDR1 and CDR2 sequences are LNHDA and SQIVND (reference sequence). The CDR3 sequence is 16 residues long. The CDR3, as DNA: TGTGCCAGTAGTGAGCCGGGACAGATGAGCTCCTACGAGCAGTACTTC. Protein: CASSEPGQMSSYEQYF.

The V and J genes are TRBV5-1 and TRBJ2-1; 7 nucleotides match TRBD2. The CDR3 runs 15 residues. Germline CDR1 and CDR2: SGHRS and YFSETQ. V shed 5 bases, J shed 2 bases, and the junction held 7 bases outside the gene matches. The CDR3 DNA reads TGCGCCAGCAGAGAAGCGGGGAGTGCCTACAATGAGCAGTTCTTC. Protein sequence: CASREAGSAYNEQFF. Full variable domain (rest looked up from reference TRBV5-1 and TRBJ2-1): KAGVTQTPRYLIKTRGQQVTLSCSPISGHRSVSWYQQTPGQGLQFLFEYFSETQRNKGNFPGRFSGRQFSNSRSEMNVSTLELGDSALYLCASREAGSAYNEQFFGPGTRLTVL.

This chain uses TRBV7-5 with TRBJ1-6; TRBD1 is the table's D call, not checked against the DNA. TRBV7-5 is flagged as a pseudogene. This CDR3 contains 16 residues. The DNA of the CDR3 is TGTGCCAGAAGCGAGACAGGGCCTGAGTTGAATTCACCCCTCCACTTT. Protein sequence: CARSETGPELNSPLHF.

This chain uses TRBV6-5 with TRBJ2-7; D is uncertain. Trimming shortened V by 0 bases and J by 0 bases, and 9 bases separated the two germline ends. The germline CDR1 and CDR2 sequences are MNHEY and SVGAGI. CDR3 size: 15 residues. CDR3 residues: CASSYSGRLSYEQYF. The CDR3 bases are TGTGCCAGCAGTTACTCTGGCAGGCTCTCCTACGAGCAGTACTTC.

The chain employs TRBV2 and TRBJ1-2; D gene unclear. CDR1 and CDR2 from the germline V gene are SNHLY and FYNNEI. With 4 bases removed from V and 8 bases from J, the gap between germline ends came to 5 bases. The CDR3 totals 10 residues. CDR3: CASSGGGYTF. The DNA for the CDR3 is TGTGCCAGCAGTGGAGGAGGCTACACCTTC.

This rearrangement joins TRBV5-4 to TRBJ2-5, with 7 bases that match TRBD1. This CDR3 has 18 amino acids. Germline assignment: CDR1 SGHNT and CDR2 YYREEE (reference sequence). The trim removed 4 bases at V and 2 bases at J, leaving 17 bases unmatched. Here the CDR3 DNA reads TGTGCCAGCAGCAACCGGGACCGCGGCAGGGGGAAACAAGAGACCCAGTACTTC. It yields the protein CASSNRDRGRGKQETQYF. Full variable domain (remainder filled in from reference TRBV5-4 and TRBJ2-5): ETGVTQSPTHLIKTRGQQVTLRCSSQSGHNTVSWYQQALGQGPQFIFQYYREEENGRGNFPPRFSGLQFPNYSSELNVNALELDDSALYLCASSNRDRGRGKQETQYFGPGTRLLVL.

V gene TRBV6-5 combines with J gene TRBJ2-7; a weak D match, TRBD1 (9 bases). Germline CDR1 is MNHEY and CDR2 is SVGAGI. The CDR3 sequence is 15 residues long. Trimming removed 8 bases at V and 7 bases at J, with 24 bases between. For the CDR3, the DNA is TGTGCCAGCCAGACGGGGGGGACAGGGTCTTGGGAGCAGTACTTC. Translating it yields CASQTGGTGSWEQYF.

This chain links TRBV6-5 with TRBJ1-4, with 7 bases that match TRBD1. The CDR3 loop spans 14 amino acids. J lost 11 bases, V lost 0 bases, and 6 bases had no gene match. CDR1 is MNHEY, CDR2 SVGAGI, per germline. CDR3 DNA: TGTGCCAGCAGTTACTCCGGGACAGTCGTCAAACTGTTTTTT. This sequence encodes CASSYSGTVVKLFF.

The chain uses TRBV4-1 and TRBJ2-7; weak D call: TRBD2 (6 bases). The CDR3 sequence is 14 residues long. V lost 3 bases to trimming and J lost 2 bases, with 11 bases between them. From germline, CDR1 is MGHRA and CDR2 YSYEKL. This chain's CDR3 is CASSQEGLPYEQYF. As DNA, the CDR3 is TGCGCCAGCAGCCAGGAGGGACTCCCCTACGAGCAGTACTTC.

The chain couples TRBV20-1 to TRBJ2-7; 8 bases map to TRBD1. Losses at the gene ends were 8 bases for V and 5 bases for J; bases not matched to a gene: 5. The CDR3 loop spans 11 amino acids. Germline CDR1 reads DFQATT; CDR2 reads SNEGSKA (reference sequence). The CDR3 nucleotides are TGCAGTACAGGGGGTTCAAACGAGCAGTACTTC. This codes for CSTGGSNEQYF.

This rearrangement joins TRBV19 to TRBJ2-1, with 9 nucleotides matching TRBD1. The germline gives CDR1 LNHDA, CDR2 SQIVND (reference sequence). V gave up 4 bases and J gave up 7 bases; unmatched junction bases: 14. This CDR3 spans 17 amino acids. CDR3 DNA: TGTGCCAGTAGTACTCAACTATACAGGGGGCATGGAAATGAGCAGTTCTTC. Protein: CASSTQLYRGHGNEQFF.

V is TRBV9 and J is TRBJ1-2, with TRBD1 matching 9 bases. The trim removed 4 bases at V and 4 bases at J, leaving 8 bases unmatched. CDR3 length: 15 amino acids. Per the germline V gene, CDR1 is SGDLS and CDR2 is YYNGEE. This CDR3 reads CASSKTGGGPYGYTF. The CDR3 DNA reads TGTGCCAGCAGCAAAACAGGGGGCGGACCCTATGGCTACACCTTC. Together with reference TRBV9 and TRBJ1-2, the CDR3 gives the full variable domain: DSGVTQTPKHLITATGQRVTLRCSPRSGDLSVYWYQQSLDQGLQFLIQYYNGEERAKGNILERFSAQQFPDLHSELNLSSLELGDSALYFCASSKTGGGPYGYTFGSGTRLTVV.

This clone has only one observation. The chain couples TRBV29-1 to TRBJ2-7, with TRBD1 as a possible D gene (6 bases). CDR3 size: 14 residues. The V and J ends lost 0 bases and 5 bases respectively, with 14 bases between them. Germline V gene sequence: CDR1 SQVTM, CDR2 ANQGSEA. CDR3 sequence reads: CSVEESRGKDEQYF. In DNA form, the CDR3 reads TGCAGCGTTGAAGAATCCAGGGGCAAGGACGAGCAGTACTTC.

The DNA of the CDR3 is TGTGCCAGCAGCCCAAGACAGTATGAAAAACTGTTTTTT. Amino acid sequence: CASSPRQYEKLFF. The rearrangement joins TRBV7-9 to TRBJ1-4; TRBD1 is a possible D gene (5 bases). Per germline, CDR1 SEHNR and CDR2 FQNEAQ (reference sequence). V was trimmed by 5 bases and J by 6 bases, leaving 10 bases between them. This CDR3 has 13 residues.

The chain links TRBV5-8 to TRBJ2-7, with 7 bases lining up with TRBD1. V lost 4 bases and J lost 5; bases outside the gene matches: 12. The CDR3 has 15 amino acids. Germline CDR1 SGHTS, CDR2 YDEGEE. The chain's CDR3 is CASSTGTALSDEQYF. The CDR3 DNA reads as TGTGCCAGCAGCACAGGGACAGCCCTTAGCGACGAGCAGTACTTC.

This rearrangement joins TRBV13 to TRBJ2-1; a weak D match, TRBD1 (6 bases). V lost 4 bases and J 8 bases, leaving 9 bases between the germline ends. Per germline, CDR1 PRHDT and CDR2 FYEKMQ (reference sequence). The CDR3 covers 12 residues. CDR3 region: CASSSSGDEQFF. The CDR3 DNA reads TGTGCCAGCAGCTCCTCAGGGGATGAGCAGTTCTTC.

The chain's CDR3 is CASSSYPGQGVMDTQYF. The DNA for the CDR3 is TGTGCCAGCAGCTCGTACCCGGGACAGGGTGTAATGGATACGCAGTATTTT. The chain carries TRBV7-9 and TRBJ2-3; 9 positions agree with TRBD1. The CDR3 totals 17 residues. Germline V gene sequence: CDR1 SEHNR, CDR2 FQNEAQ (reference sequence). V lost 4 bases and J lost 6; bases outside the gene matches: 14.

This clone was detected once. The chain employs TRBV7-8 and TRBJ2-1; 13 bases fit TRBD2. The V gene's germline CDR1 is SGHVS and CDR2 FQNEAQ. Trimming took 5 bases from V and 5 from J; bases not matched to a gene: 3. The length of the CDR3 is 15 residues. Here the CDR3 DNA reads TGTGCCAGCAGCCGAGGACTAGCGGGGGACAATGAGCAGTTCTTC. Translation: CASSRGLAGDNEQFF.

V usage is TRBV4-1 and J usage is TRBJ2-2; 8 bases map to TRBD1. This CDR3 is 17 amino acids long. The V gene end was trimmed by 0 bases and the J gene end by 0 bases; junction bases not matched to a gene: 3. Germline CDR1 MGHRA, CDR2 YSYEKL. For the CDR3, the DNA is TGCGCCAGCAGCCAAGATGACAGGGGCGCGAACACCGGGGAGCTGTTTTTT. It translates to CASSQDDRGANTGELFF.